Listed below are T cell receptor beta chains from one sample, sequenced in a study of shared clonotypes between healthy human individuals. Using immunoSEQ multiplex PCR, the repertoire was profiled, and TCRdb retains in-frame clones only, with some absent. This sample has about 590,000 clones, with 95% found just once. The specimen was naive CD8+ T cells sorted from blood. The source of these receptors is a woman in her thirties in good health. The CDR3 runs from the conserved cysteine through the conserved F or W. A D gene is named only where the DNA matches it firmly. Size is stated for part of the rows, as once, few or many counts, or as a class when the clone is expanded.

D,size,length,V,J,DNA,CDR3
NA,NA,13,TRBV5-6,TRBJ2-7,TGTGCCAGCAGCCAGGGACACTTCTACGAGCAGTACTTC,CASSQGHFYEQYF
TRBD1,NA,15,TRBV28,TRBJ2-7,TGTGCCACCACCGACGAGACAGGGGTTCCCTACGAGCAGTACTTC,CATTDETGVPYEQYF
TRBD2,NA,14,TRBV5-1,TRBJ2-7,TGCGCCAGCAGCTTAGCGGGAGGAGGGTACGAGCAGTACTTC,CASSLAGGGYEQYF
NA,few,15,TRBV27,TRBJ2-7,TGTGCCAGCAGCCACGGGAGTGGCTTCTCCTACGAGCAGTACTTC,CASSHGSGFSYEQYF
TRBD1,NA,11,TRBV5-8,TRBJ2-3,TGTGCCAGCATCCCGGGACAGGGGAGAGATTTT,CASIPGQGRDF
NA,NA,15,TRBV9,TRBJ1-1,TGTGCCAGCAGACACAGGGAAGGAATGAACACTGAAGCTTTCTTT,CASRHREGMNTEAFF
NA,NA,14,TRBV27,TRBJ2-7,TGTGCCAGCAGTTATAAGCGGACCCACTACGAGCAGTACTTC,CASSYKRTHYEQYF
NA,NA,15,TRBV29-1,TRBJ2-4,TGCAGCGCCTTAGACGGATCCCTAGCCAAAAACATTCAGTACTTC,CSALDGSLAKNIQYF
NA,once,11,TRBV27,TRBJ2-3,TGTGCCAGCAGTATGGGGAATACGCAGTATTTT,CASSMGNTQYF
NA,once,14,TRBV28,TRBJ2-3,TGTGCCAGCAGCTTGGGCGGGATAACAGATACGCAGTATTTT,CASSLGGITDTQYF
TRBD1,NA,14,TRBV19,TRBJ1-2,TGTGCCAGTGAGACAGGGGAAGCTAACTATGGCTACACCTTC,CASETGEANYGYTF
TRBD1,NA,14,TRBV4-1,TRBJ2-7,TGCGCCAGCAGCCTACGGGACAGCAACTACGAGCAGTACTTC,CASSLRDSNYEQYF
NA,NA,13,TRBV6-6,TRBJ2-3,TGTGCCAGCAGTTACCTTATCGCAGATACGCAGTATTTT,CASSYLIADTQYF
TRBD2,NA,15,TRBV5-1,TRBJ2-2,TGCGCCAGCAGCTTGGCCCCGCGGGAGTACGGGGAGCTGTTTTTT,CASSLAPREYGELFF
TRBD1,NA,15,TRBV28,TRBJ1-2,TGTGCCAGCAGTTTCTCAGGACAGGGGGACTATGGCTACACCTTC,CASSFSGQGDYGYTF
TRBD1,NA,15,TRBV10-2,TRBJ2-5,TGCGCCAGCAGCGGGGGGGACAGGGGTGAAGAGACCCAGTACTTC,CASSGGDRGEETQYF
NA,NA,14,TRBV5-1,TRBJ1-1,TGCGCCAGCAGCTTGGTGGGGGCTGGCACTGAAGCTTTCTTT,CASSLVGAGTEAFF
NA,NA,16,TRBV28,TRBJ2-3,TGTGCCAGCAGTTCCCTATCGGAGGGCCGGGGAGATACGCAGTATTTT,CASSSLSEGRGDTQYF
TRBD2,NA,16,TRBV19,TRBJ2-1,TGTGCCAGTAGTATATCCGGGACTAGCGGGAGGAATGAGCAGTTCTTC,CASSISGTSGRNEQFF
TRBD2,NA,16,TRBV12-5,TRBJ2-5,TGTGCTAGTGGTTTGGACCCCACCGGGCGGGAGGGGACCCAGTACTTC,CASGLDPTGREGTQYF
NA,NA,16,TRBV11-2,TRBJ2-1,TGTGCCAGCAGCTTAGCTGGGGGAGTCTCCTACAATGAGCAGTTCTTC,CASSLAGGVSYNEQFF
TRBD2,NA,20,TRBV28,TRBJ2-1,TGTGCCAGCAGTTCCCCGGACGGGATGACTGCTAGCGGGAGGGACAATGAGCAGTTCTTC,CASSSPDGMTASGRDNEQFF
NA,NA,11,TRBV20-1,TRBJ1-1,TGCAGTGCTCCACGGGACACTGAAGCTTTCTTT,CSAPRDTEAFF
NA,NA,15,TRBV7-2,TRBJ1-5,TGTGCCAGCAGCATAGACCGGGATAGCAATCAGCCCCAGCATTTT,CASSIDRDSNQPQHF
TRBD1,NA,13,TRBV5-4,TRBJ1-1,TGTGCCAGCAGCTTAACAGGGGGAACTGAAGCTTTCTTT,CASSLTGGTEAFF